This T cell receptor (beta chain) was identified in a study of T cells in Graves' hyperthyroidism and ophthalmopathy. Germline V gene data show CDR1 as DFQATT and CDR2 as SNEGSKA (reference sequence). This CDR3 spans 14 amino acids. The V gene lost 0 bases and the J gene lost 3 bases, with 11 bases spanning the gap. Lactation, pregnancy, other autoimmune disease or uncontrolled infection led to exclusion of patients. Amplification of TCR beta CDR3 regions used RNA as the template. The study used the HTBI primer set for a first-round RT-PCR of the TCR CDR3. TCRdb analysed the multiplex PCR reads with MiXCR anew, one entry per CDR3 protein. This sample has about 95,000 distinct CDR3 sequences; 35% to 45% occur once, and the top ten carry roughly 10%.

Sequencing used peripheral blood or thyroid tissue (not recorded which). The sequence came from a woman aged 25 to 45 with Graves' hyperthyroidism. The chain has TRBV20-1 and TRBJ2-5; D is ambiguous. The DNA for the CDR3 is TGCAGTGCTAGAGATCTTGGGATGAAAGAGACCCAGTACTTC. Amino acid sequence: CSARDLGMKETQYF.